These T cell receptor beta chains were read from a single sample in a study of T-cell memory formation after mild COVID-19. Via MiXCR, TCRdb re-called the 5' RACE reads, giving one row per CDR3 protein. The sample has approximately 490,000 distinct CDR3 sequences; roughly 20% are singletons. Material for sequencing was PBMCs or a T cell subset sorted from them (not recorded which). The receptor source for this set is an adult woman who had mild COVID-19 (a few samples of this study predate the infection). Cell type and time point are not known. CDR3s include the opening cysteine and the closing phenylalanine or tryptophan. A D gene is named only where the DNA matches it firmly. Clone size is not always given. Where it is, it says once, few, many or a class for expanded clones.

>TRBD1|14|TRBV5-1|NA|TRBJ1-4
CASSTGTGNEKLFF
TGCGCCAGCAGCACCGGGACAGGGAATGAAAAACTGTTTTTT
>TRBD1|16|TRBV11-1|few|TRBJ2-2
CASSPNRGLGFGELFF
TGTGCCAGCAGCCCGAACAGGGGGCTAGGGTTCGGGGAGCTGTTTTTT
>TRBD2|16|TRBV6-4|many|TRBJ2-1
CASSESSGMGGNEQFF
TGTGCCAGCAGTGAGTCTAGCGGGATGGGAGGCAATGAGCAGTTCTTC
>TRBD2|16|TRBV12-3/TRBV12-4|few|TRBJ2-1
CASSHGLAGGHNEQFF
TGTGCCAGCAGTCACGGACTAGCGGGGGGCCACAATGAGCAGTTCTTC
>TRBD1|15|TRBV12-3/TRBV12-4|few|TRBJ2-7
CASSLKDRGLDEQYF
TGTGCCAGCAGTCTAAAGGACAGGGGGCTCGACGAGCAGTACTTC
>NA|15|TRBV5-1|few|TRBJ1-1
CASSSGTGKGPEAFF
TGCGCCAGCAGCTCCGGGACCGGGAAGGGCCCTGAAGCTTTCTTT
>NA|12|TRBV6-5|NA|TRBJ2-7
CASSWRKGEQYF
TGTGCCAGCAGCTGGAGAAAAGGCGAGCAGTACTTC
>TRBD2|16|TRBV19|NA|TRBJ2-3
CASSTRTSGHTDTQYF
TGTGCCAGTAGTACACGGACTAGCGGGCATACAGATACGCAGTATTTT
>NA|13|TRBV6-5|few|TRBJ1-1
CASRHNRDTEAFF
TGTGCCAGCAGACACAACCGGGACACTGAAGCTTTCTTT
>TRBD2|12|TRBV28|NA|TRBJ2-1
CASSLTSGREFF
TGTGCCAGCAGTTTGACTAGCGGGAGGGAGTTCTTC
>TRBD1|14|TRBV6-5|NA|TRBJ1-6
CASCRTGLNSPLHF
TGTGCCAGCTGCCGGACAGGGCTTAATTCACCCCTCCACTTT
>NA|10|TRBV6-5|few|TRBJ1-3
CALKGNTIYF
TGTGCCCTAAAAGGAAACACCATATATTTT
>NA|13|TRBV5-6|NA|TRBJ2-2
CASSLPSPGELFF
TGTGCCAGCAGCTTGCCCAGTCCCGGGGAGCTGTTTTTT
>TRBD2|13|TRBV2|NA|TRBJ2-7
CASIRDYSYEQYF
TGTGCCAGCATCAGGGACTACTCCTACGAGCAGTACTTC
>NA|17|TRBV2|NA|TRBJ2-7
CASSESSPDWAQYEQYF
TGTGCCAGCAGTGAATCCTCTCCCGACTGGGCCCAGTACGAGCAGTACTTC
>NA|16|TRBV7-2|NA|TRBJ2-4
CASSLPDFHGRNIQYF
TGTGCCAGCAGCCTCCCTGACTTCCACGGGCGGAACATTCAGTACTTC
>NA|13|TRBV30|NA|TRBJ2-7
CAWSTSGRYEQYF
TGTGCCTGGAGCACCTCAGGACGGTACGAGCAGTACTTC
>TRBD1|14|TRBV24-1|NA|TRBJ2-1
CATSDMSGGSEQFF
TGTGCCACCAGTGATATGTCAGGGGGCAGTGAGCAGTTCTTC
>NA|15|TRBV20-1|NA|TRBJ2-6
CSARDLASGANVLTF
TGCAGTGCTAGAGATCTGGCCTCTGGGGCCAACGTCCTGACTTTC
>NA|12|TRBV28|NA|TRBJ2-7
CASGGTAHEQYF
TGTGCCAGTGGAGGGACAGCACACGAGCAGTACTTC
>NA|13|TRBV19|few|TRBJ2-6
CASSITGANVLTF
TGTGCCAGTAGTATAACTGGGGCCAACGTCCTGACTTTC
>NA|13|TRBV4-1|many|TRBJ2-2
CASSEGNTGELFF
TGCGCCAGCAGCGAAGGGAACACCGGGGAGCTGTTTTTT
>TRBD1|14|TRBV4-2|NA|TRBJ2-7
CASSQEQGKYEQYF
TGTGCCAGCAGCCAAGAACAGGGGAAATACGAGCAGTACTTC
>NA|12|TRBV2|NA|TRBJ1-1
CASTPGGTEAFF
TGTGCCAGCACCCCAGGAGGGACTGAAGCTTTCTTT
>NA|16|TRBV7-6|NA|TRBJ2-3
CASSFPRGVGTDTQYF
TGTGCCAGCAGCTTCCCCAGGGGAGTGGGCACAGATACGCAGTATTTT